One sample yielded the 17 T cell receptor beta chains listed below, sequenced in a study of blood T cell repertoires in COVID-19. The table came from immunoSEQ multiplex PCR; TCRdb's copy has only in-frame clones and leaves some out. The data contain 250,000 to 300,000 clones, 86% of them singletons. The sequencing input was peripheral blood. These receptors originate from a man aged 18 to 35 with active or convalescent COVID-19.

This chain joins TRBV4-1 and TRBJ1-2; the match to TRBD1 covers 8 bases. V dropped 2 bases and J dropped 7; count of bases not matched to a gene: 12. The CDR3 sequence is 16 residues long. Germline values: CDR1 MGHRA, CDR2 YSYEKL. CDR3 DNA sequence: TGCGCCAGCAGCCAACCCCAGGGGGCCCGTCCGAGTGGCTACACCTTC. Its protein is CASSQPQGARPSGYTF.

The V gene is TRBV19, the J gene TRBJ1-4; D gene ambiguous. The CDR3 sequence is 14 residues long. CDR1 is LNHDA, CDR2 SQIVND, per germline (reference sequence). The V and J ends lost 3 bases and 11 bases respectively, with 16 bases between them. CDR3 sequence (DNA): TGTGCCAGTAGTATTACTAAAGGCTCGAACAAACTGTTTTTT. It codes for CASSITKGSNKLFF.

This clone was picked up a small number of times. As DNA, the CDR3 is TGTGCATCAACTACAGGCAGAACCAATTCACCCCTCCACTTT. Translation: CASTTGRTNSPLHF. This rearrangement joins TRBV28 to TRBJ1-6, with a possible D match to TRBD1 (5 bases). CDR1 and CDR2 (germline): MDHEN, SYDVKM. This CDR3 has 14 amino acids.

V gene TRBV2 combines with J gene TRBJ1-2; TRBD1 might be the D (5 bases). Germline V lookup: CDR1 SNHLY, CDR2 FYNNEI. Trimming cost V 5 bases and J 3 bases, with 10 bases left between them. This CDR3 is 13 amino acids long. The CDR3 loop is CASSLRDHYGYTF. CDR3 in DNA: TGTGCCAGCAGTCTCAGGGATCACTATGGCTACACCTTC.

In regard to this clone: At one end, the junction sequence differs from germline, possibly due to a read error. V gene TRBV27 combines with J gene TRBJ2-7; TRBD2 matches at 16 bases. Germline lookup yields CDR1 MNHEY and CDR2 SMNVEV (reference sequence). This CDR3 has 14 residues. CDR3 in amino acids: CASSATGTSGRANF. In nucleotides, the CDR3 is TGTGCCAGCAGTGCGACCGGGACTAGCGGGAGGGCCAACTTC.

The rearrangement joins TRBV15 to TRBJ2-1, with a possible D match to TRBD2 (5 bases). The CDR3 has 14 amino acids. Trimming pared 6 bases from V and 0 bases from J, leaving 9 bases between. Germline loops: CDR1 LNHNV, CDR2 YYDKDF (reference sequence). The CDR3 region has the DNA TGTGCCACCAGAAACCGGGACTCCTACAATGAGCAGTTCTTC. This gives the protein CATRNRDSYNEQFF.

The rearrangement links TRBV5-8 to TRBJ1-3; 7 nucleotides align to TRBD1. V lost 4 bases and J lost 3; bases outside the gene matches: 4. The CDR3 is 14 amino acids. The germline V gene encodes CDR1 SGHTS and CDR2 YDEGEE. Written as DNA, the CDR3 is TGTGCCAGCAGCATTCAGGGGGTTGGAAACACCATATATTTT. This gives the protein CASSIQGVGNTIYF.

The chain uses TRBV5-6 and TRBJ2-3; 7 nucleotides match TRBD1. Germline CDR1 reads SGHDT; CDR2 reads YYEEEE. V was clipped by 3 bases and J by 6 bases; unmatched bases: 10. CDR3 length: 15 amino acids. For the CDR3, the DNA is TGTGCCAGCAGCTACCGGGGACAGTCAGGGGATACGCAGTATTTT. Translation: CASSYRGQSGDTQYF.

The sample holds one count of this clone. J is TRBJ1-2 and V is TRBV6-6; unclear D gene. Trimming pared 6 bases from V and 8 bases from J, leaving 16 bases between. The CDR3 runs 13 residues. Germline CDR1 is MNHNY and CDR2 is SVGAGI (reference sequence). As DNA, the CDR3 is TGTGCCAGCAGCCCATCGGGGAGTCGGGGCTACACCTTC. This encodes CASSPSGSRGYTF.

This rearrangement joins TRBV11-1 to TRBJ2-7, with D hard to call. Trimming took 6 bases from V and 3 from J, leaving 18 bases between them. This CDR3 comprises 15 residues. In germline, CDR1 is SGHAT, CDR2 FQDESV (reference sequence). Written as DNA, the CDR3 is TGTGCCAGCAGTCCGGATCTGGGCATGAACTACGAGCAGTACTTC. It is translated as CASSPDLGMNYEQYF. The complete variable domain, with remaining parts taken from reference TRBV11-1 and TRBJ2-7, reads EAEVAQSPRYKITEKSQAVAFWCDPISGHATLYWYRQILGQGPELLVQFQDESVVDDSQLPKDRFSAERLKGVDSTLKIQPAELGDSAMYLCASSPDLGMNYEQYFGPGTRLTVT.

The chain combines TRBV4-2 with TRBJ2-1; maybe TRBD2 (5 bases). The CDR3 runs 14 residues. The ends were cut back, 5 bases at V and 7 bases at J, with 15 bases in the middle. The germline CDR1 and CDR2 sequences are LGHNA and YNFKEQ. The chain's CDR3 is CASSSSDLANEQFF. The DNA of the CDR3 is TGTGCCAGCAGCTCATCAGACCTAGCTAATGAGCAGTTCTTC.

This sequence joins TRBV28 and TRBJ1-4; no clear D gene. The CDR3 loop spans 15 amino acids. The germline V gene has CDR1 MDHEN and CDR2 SYDVKM. Trimming removed 10 bases at V and 3 bases at J, with 18 bases between. CDR3 nucleotides: TGTGCCACTCACCCAACGGGGAAGTCTAATGAAAAACTGTTTTTT. Translated, it gives CATHPTGKSNEKLFF.

The V gene is TRBV10-2, the J gene TRBJ2-4; a possible D gene is TRBD2 (5 bases). This CDR3 is 16 amino acids long. The germline CDR1 and CDR2 sequences are WSHSY and SAAADI. Trimming shortened V by 8 bases and J by 5 bases, and 22 bases separated the two germline ends. CDR3 coding DNA: TGCGCCAGCCAAGAGGGTTGGGGAATCGGCCAAAACATTCAGTACTTC. Residues: CASQEGWGIGQNIQYF.

This rearrangement joins TRBV28 to TRBJ1-5; the match to TRBD1 covers 9 bases. Losses at the gene ends were 5 bases for V and 5 bases for J; bases not matched to a gene: 10. The CDR3 loop spans 16 amino acids. Germline V gene lookup returns CDR1 MDHEN and CDR2 SYDVKM. The CDR3 spells CASSPPGQGIHQPQHF. The CDR3 DNA reads as TGTGCCAGCAGTCCCCCGGGACAGGGTATTCATCAGCCCCAGCATTTT.

The chain joins TRBV4-1 to TRBJ1-4, with TRBD1 matching over 7 bases. Germline CDR1 MGHRA, CDR2 YSYEKL. This CDR3 region has 17 residues. The V segment lost 1 base and the J segment 8 bases; nucleotides outside the gene matches: 13. CDR3 region: CASSQGLGVTGTEKLFF. The DNA of the CDR3 is TGCGCCAGCAGCCAAGGTCTGGGGGTGACAGGGACAGAAAAACTGTTTTTT.

This rearrangement joins TRBV10-3 to TRBJ1-3; no definite D call. CDR1 is ENHRY and CDR2 is SYGVKD in the germline V gene. This CDR3 contains 14 residues. V was clipped by 10 bases and J by 0 bases, with 13 bases between them. The CDR3 loop reads CATEDSHSGNTIYF. The CDR3 DNA reads as TGTGCCACCGAGGACTCCCACTCTGGAAACACCATATATTTT.

This clone came up a few times. This chain connects TRBV3-1 (or the pseudogene TRBV3-2) to TRBJ2-1; D possibly corresponds to TRBD1 (6 bases). This CDR3 region has 14 residues. V was pared by 5 bases and J by 6 bases, with 14 bases between. Germline CDR1 reads LGHDT; CDR2 reads YNNKEL (reference sequence). This CDR3 reads CASSAPGQFNEQFF. The CDR3 bases are TGTGCCAGCAGCGCCCCGGGACAATTCAATGAGCAGTTCTTC.